Presented here are 2 T cell receptor beta chains from one specimen sequenced in a study of shared clonotypes between healthy human individuals. The method was immunoSEQ multiplex PCR; TCRdb's version includes in-frame clones alone and lacks a portion of them. Here the sample spans roughly 2,000,000 clones, roughly 95% being singletons. Positively selected for CCR7, the CD45RO-negative cells used as naive CD8 cells excluded terminally differentiated effector memory CD45RA+ cells. Material for sequencing was naive CD8+ T cells from PBMCs. All receptors come from a man aged 18 to 30 in good health. Some clones in this sample may be carry-over from other donors' samples.

The rearrangement links TRBV4-2 to TRBJ2-1; TRBD2 matches at 8 bases. The J segment lost 8 bases and the V segment lost 0 bases, leaving 15 bases of the junction unmatched. This CDR3 is built from 18 residues. Germline V lookup: CDR1 LGHNA, CDR2 YNFKEQ. The CDR3 DNA follows: TGTGCCAGCAGCCAAGACTACCCCGGGGGACTAGGTTTGTATGAGCAGTTCTTC. It codes for CASSQDYPGGLGLYEQFF.

This sequence joins TRBV27 and TRBJ2-2; D gene unclear. V lost 7 bases to trimming and J lost 2 bases, with 17 bases between them. From germline, CDR1 is MNHEY and CDR2 SMNVEV (reference sequence). The CDR3 is made up of 16 amino acids. The CDR3 region has the DNA TGTGCCAGCACTTTCGGCGCCTCCACTAACACCGGGGAGCTGTTTTTT. The encoded protein is CASTFGASTNTGELFF.